This is a list of T cell receptor beta chains from one sample in a study of cytomegalovirus exposure and HLA in healthy donors. Measured with immunoSEQ multiplex PCR; TCRdb has only the in-frame clones, and not every one. Found here are around 240,000 clones, over 80% of them singletons; the top ten hold roughly 5%. Sequencing was performed on PBMCs. These receptors all come from a woman aged 40 to 50 in good health and CMV-seropositive. The CDR3 runs from the conserved cysteine through the conserved F or W. A D gene is named only where the DNA matches it firmly. Clone size is not always given. Where it is, it says once, few, many or a class for expanded clones.

V,J,size,D,CDR3,DNA
TRBV7-9,TRBJ2-5,NA,TRBD1,CASSLNGGQGAGETQYF,TGTGCCAGCAGCTTAAACGGTGGCCAGGGGGCTGGGGAGACCCAGTACTTC
TRBV5-1,TRBJ2-2,NA,TRBD2,CASSLVGGSGTGELFF,TGCGCCAGCAGCTTGGTAGGCGGGAGTGGCACCGGGGAGCTGTTTTTT
TRBV6-6,TRBJ2-7,NA,NA,CASGQGRSYEQYF,TGTGCCAGCGGGCAGGGGAGATCCTACGAGCAGTACTTC
TRBV15,TRBJ1-2,NA,NA,CATSRESWTPRDGYTF,TGTGCCACCAGCAGAGAGTCCTGGACTCCGAGGGATGGCTACACCTTC
TRBV10-2,TRBJ1-5,NA,TRBD1,CASNGQGLYQPQHF,TGCGCCAGCAACGGACAGGGTTTGTATCAGCCCCAGCATTTT
TRBV27,TRBJ1-1,few,NA,CASSLGAYTEAFF,TGTGCCAGCAGTTTAGGGGCATACACTGAAGCTTTCTTT
TRBV4-2,TRBJ2-3,NA,NA,CASSPNEAAEGYTQYF,TGTGCCAGCAGCCCCAACGAAGCGGCCGAAGGGTATACGCAGTATTTT
TRBV7-9,TRBJ1-2,NA,NA,CASSAGSYGYTF,TGTGCCAGCAGCGCAGGTTCTTATGGCTACACCTTC
TRBV2,TRBJ2-5,NA,TRBD1,CAGLGQGETQYF,TGTGCCGGATTGGGACAGGGAGAGACCCAGTACTTC
TRBV25-1,TRBJ1-2,NA,NA,CASSVFNGYTF,TGTGCCAGCAGTGTATTTAATGGCTACACCTTC
TRBV6-1,TRBJ2-5,NA,TRBD2,CASSELWLAGRDGKTQYF,TGTGCCAGCAGTGAGTTGTGGCTAGCGGGGCGGGACGGGAAGACCCAGTACTTC
TRBV11-2,TRBJ2-1,NA,NA,CASSSGYRQTSSYNEQFF,TGTGCCAGCAGCTCAGGATACCGACAGACAAGCTCCTACAATGAGCAGTTCTTC
TRBV6-5,TRBJ2-7,NA,TRBD2,CASSYTPLAGAYEQYF,TGTGCCAGCAGTTACACCCCCCTAGCGGGGGCCTACGAGCAGTACTTC
TRBV7-2,TRBJ1-5,NA,TRBD1,CASSLIQGASQPQHF,TGTGCCAGCAGCCTAATACAGGGGGCTAGTCAGCCCCAGCATTTT
TRBV6-1,TRBJ1-1,once,NA,CASNAGDMNTEAFF,TGTGCCAGCAATGCCGGGGATATGAACACTGAAGCTTTCTTT
TRBV28,TRBJ2-7,NA,NA,CASTSGPSSYEQYF,TGTGCCAGCACGTCAGGGCCGAGCTCCTACGAGCAGTACTTC
TRBV5-1,TRBJ2-7,NA,TRBD1,CASSSGQFYEQYF,TGCGCCAGCAGCTCGGGACAGTTCTACGAGCAGTACTTC
TRBV19,TRBJ2-3,NA,NA,CASSSPAGQGTDTQYF,TGTGCCAGTAGTAGCCCGGCGGGGCAAGGCACAGATACGCAGTATTTT
TRBV7-6,TRBJ2-2,NA,NA,CASSFVQGHTGELFF,TGTGCCAGCAGCTTCGTGCAGGGCCACACCGGGGAGCTGTTTTTT
TRBV29-1,TRBJ1-5,NA,NA,CSVASGFLGNQPQHF,TGCAGCGTCGCGTCCGGGTTTTTGGGCAATCAGCCCCAGCATTTT
TRBV2,TRBJ2-7,NA,NA,CASSLNEWSSYEQYF,TGTGCCAGCAGCCTCAATGAATGGAGCTCCTACGAGCAGTACTTC
TRBV15,TRBJ1-1,NA,NA,CATSRDFMNTEAFF,TGTGCCACCAGCAGAGATTTCATGAACACTGAAGCTTTCTTT
TRBV5-4,TRBJ2-1,NA,NA,CASSPQVYNEQFF,TGTGCCAGCAGCCCCCAGGTATACAATGAGCAGTTCTTC
TRBV7-2,TRBJ2-1,few,NA,CASSLDLLDSYNEQFF,TGTGCCAGCAGCTTAGACTTATTAGACTCCTACAATGAGCAGTTCTTC
TRBV19,TRBJ1-4,NA,TRBD1,CASRPIQGYYEKLFF,TGTGCCAGTAGACCAATACAGGGGTATTATGAAAAACTGTTTTTT
TRBV27,TRBJ2-7,NA,TRBD1,CASRQPGQASYEQYF,TGTGCCAGCAGGCAACCGGGACAGGCGTCCTACGAGCAGTACTTC
TRBV5-5,TRBJ2-6,NA,NA,CASSLMGVPYSGANVLTF,TGTGCCAGCAGCCTAATGGGAGTCCCCTACTCTGGGGCCAACGTCCTGACTTTC
TRBV4-2,TRBJ2-7,NA,NA,CASSQEIGTSAYEQYF,TGTGCCAGCAGCCAAGAAATCGGGACATCAGCCTACGAGCAGTACTTC
TRBV7-9,TRBJ1-3,NA,NA,CASSLTPGPGNTIYF,TGTGCCAGCAGCTTAACCCCAGGCCCTGGAAACACCATATATTTT
TRBV7-2,TRBJ1-4,NA,NA,CASSKSGLANEKLFF,TGTGCCAGCAGCAAATCAGGGCTTGCTAATGAAAAACTGTTTTTT
TRBV21-1,TRBJ1-1,NA,NA,CASKNRGSSGEAFF,TGTGCCAGCAAGAATAGGGGTTCTTCTGGTGAAGCTTTCTTT
TRBV18,TRBJ2-1,NA,TRBD2,CASSPMSGGAYNEQFF,TGTGCCAGCTCACCAATGAGCGGGGGGGCCTACAATGAGCAGTTCTTC
TRBV7-9,TRBJ1-2,NA,NA,CASSPLPGAYGYTF,TGTGCCAGCAGCCCCCTCCCAGGGGCCTATGGCTACACCTTC
TRBV7-9,TRBJ1-1,NA,NA,CSSQNTEAFF,TGTTCCAGCCAGAACACTGAAGCTTTCTTT
TRBV6-1,TRBJ2-1,NA,NA,CASSPQAATYNEQFF,TGTGCCAGCAGCCCACAGGCAGCAACGTACAATGAGCAGTTCTTC
TRBV4-1,TRBJ1-2,NA,TRBD1,CASSQARDRDNYGYTF,TGCGCCAGCAGCCAAGCCAGGGACAGGGATAACTATGGCTACACCTTC
TRBV6-6,TRBJ1-1,NA,NA,CASNRGQMNTEAFF,TGTGCCAGCAACCGCGGACAGATGAACACTGAAGCTTTCTTT
TRBV13,TRBJ2-3,NA,TRBD2,CASSSAGGQYF,TGTGCCAGCAGCTCAGCGGGAGGGCAGTATTTT
TRBV19,TRBJ1-3,NA,NA,CASDSKRSSGNTIYF,TGTGCCAGCGATAGTAAAAGGAGCTCTGGAAACACCATATATTTT
TRBV30,TRBJ1-4,NA,NA,CAWRRGPNEKLFF,TGTGCCTGGAGGCGGGGCCCTAATGAAAAACTGTTTTTT
TRBV27,TRBJ1-6,NA,TRBD1,CASTSGTGSSYNSPLHF,TGTGCCAGCACCTCCGGGACAGGGAGCTCCTATAATTCACCCCTCCACTTT
TRBV2,TRBJ1-1,NA,NA,CARTDRNTEAFF,TGTGCCAGAACGGACAGAAACACTGAAGCTTTCTTT
TRBV5-1,TRBJ1-2,NA,TRBD1,CASSFSDRGAVGYGYTF,TGCGCCAGCAGCTTCTCGGACAGGGGAGCGGTTGGCTATGGCTACACCTTC
TRBV7-2,TRBJ1-1,NA,NA,CASSLGWGPLGSEAFF,TGTGCCAGCAGCTTAGGATGGGGGCCCTTGGGGAGTGAAGCTTTCTTT
TRBV2,TRBJ1-5,NA,NA,CASSGGAGGDQPQHF,TGTGCCAGCAGTGGTGGGGCGGGGGGCGATCAGCCCCAGCATTTT
TRBV29-1,TRBJ2-5,NA,NA,CSVAGEETQYF,TGCAGCGTTGCAGGGGAAGAGACCCAGTACTTC
TRBV28,TRBJ2-5,NA,TRBD2,CASSIGTSGRAGETQYF,TGTGCCAGCAGCATCGGGACTAGCGGGAGGGCGGGGGAGACCCAGTACTTC
TRBV9,TRBJ2-3,NA,TRBD1,CASSKQGASTDTQYF,TGTGCCAGCAGCAAACAGGGGGCAAGCACAGATACGCAGTATTTT
TRBV4-1,TRBJ1-5,NA,NA,CASAGYNQPQHF,TGCGCCAGCGCGGGGTACAATCAGCCCCAGCATTTT
TRBV18,TRBJ2-5,NA,TRBD2,CASSEGLAGGEETQYF,TGTGCCAGCTCCGAGGGACTAGCGGGAGGAGAAGAGACCCAGTACTTC
TRBV9,TRBJ1-4,NA,NA,CASSPSGGTNEKLFF,TGTGCCAGCAGCCCTAGTGGGGGGACTAATGAAAAACTGTTTTTT
TRBV6-1,TRBJ2-7,NA,TRBD1,CASSDIPGQGLHEQYF,TGTGCCAGCAGTGATATACCGGGACAGGGGCTCCACGAGCAGTACTTC
TRBV19,TRBJ1-6,few,TRBD1,CASDGTGRNSPLHF,TGTGCCAGTGACGGGACAGGGCGGAATTCACCCCTCCACTTT
TRBV9,TRBJ2-3,NA,TRBD2,CASSDRTSGTYTDTQYF,TGTGCCAGCAGCGACCGGACTAGCGGGACCTACACAGATACGCAGTATTTT
TRBV6-1,TRBJ1-5,NA,NA,CASQKLRDNQPQHF,TGTGCCAGCCAGAAGCTCCGGGACAATCAGCCCCAGCATTTT
TRBV14,TRBJ1-2,NA,NA,CASSQELAVPYGYTF,TGTGCCAGCAGCCAAGAGCTTGCGGTCCCCTATGGCTACACCTTC
TRBV7-9,TRBJ1-2,NA,TRBD1,CASSLATGAGGYTF,TGTGCCAGCAGCTTAGCGACAGGGGCGGGTGGCTACACCTTC
TRBV5-6,TRBJ1-3,NA,NA,CASSLFSTGISGNTIYF,TGTGCCAGCAGCCTTTTCTCTACAGGGATCTCTGGAAACACCATATATTTT
TRBV6-5,TRBJ2-5,NA,NA,CASTGNSETQYF,TGTGCCAGCACCGGGAATTCGGAGACCCAGTACTTC